This TCR beta chain is from a study of T-cell memory formation after mild COVID-19 (dated by TCRdb to about 2021). As for the study more broadly: TCR sequence clusters from the two donors were found to be largely donor specific. In a couple of donors, T-cell clones that expanded and contracted after mild COVID-19 were followed by sequencing TCRalpha and TCRbeta repertoires longitudinally. Two young, previously healthy adult volunteers made up the cohort, one male and one female.

Sequencing was carried out with an Illumina NovaSeq 6000. cDNA libraries for TCRalpha and TCRbeta were prepared by 5'RACE using constant-segment primers, with sample barcodes and unique molecular identifiers added. RNA was extracted from every sample with Trizol reagent. Libraries were amplified in two PCR steps, with a second sample barcode and Illumina TruSeq adapters added in the second step. Sequencing of the libraries was done on an Illumina NovaSeq, producing 2 x 150 bp paired-end reads. In the authors' own workflow: The reads were demultiplexed and collapsed into UMI-guided consensus sequences using migec v1.2.7. With mixcr v2.1.11, UMI consensuses were aligned to TRA and TRB V and J templates and assembled into clonotypes. A clonotype was counted as expanded or contracted only when both edgeR and NoisET called the clonotype significant, with the noise models trained on biological replicates. For edgeR calls, a false discovery rate-adjusted p below 0.01 and a log2 fold-change threshold of 1 were applied. PCA with hierarchical clustering of max-normalized trajectories of the 1000 most abundant clonotypes was used as exploratory dynamics analysis. Separately sequenced CD4+ and CD8+ repertoires were used to assign a CD4 or CD8 phenotype to each responding clone. In TCRdb, the public reads were trimmed at Q25 with fastp and aligned with MiXCR, with productive beta chains retained. Each CDR3 protein gets just one entry, which takes the most common genes and DNA from the rows behind it. The V and J calls and clone size come from TCRdb's table, not from the authors' own analysis. The sample table shows 550,000 to 700,000 distinct CDR3 sequences, and around 16% are seen once. Of the sample, about 8.1% falls within the top ten clones.

Ficoll-Paque density gradient centrifugation was the method used to isolate PBMCs. The study at large found these results: The detection of some responding clones in pre-infection memory suggests that pre-existing cross-reactive memory T cells joined the SARS-CoV-2 response. Contracting CD4+ clones were found mainly in CM and EM memory subsets, while CD8+ clones were enriched in EMRA. The study included only a couple of mild cases, and larger cohorts that include severe cases with pre-infection samples were judged to be necessary. From day 15 to 85, contracting clones showed balanced CD4/CD8 phenotypes, whereas a second wave of clones that expanded from day 15 to 37 leaned towards CD4+. The second-wave clones that peaked on day 37 were not confirmed to be SARS-CoV-2 specific.

To note about this clonotype: Its specific antigen is unknown. The record has no base qualities; no much larger clone is one base away.

Material for sequencing was PBMCs or a T cell subset sorted from them (not recorded which). The clonotype originates from an adult woman who had mild COVID-19 (a few samples of this study predate the infection). The sample titles of this study are shuffled in the database, so cell type and time point are left out; the donor was told from shared clones.

The CDR3 reads CSAIEGGLRTEAFF. The DNA sequence reads TGCAGTGCTATCGAAGGGGGGCTAAGAACTGAAGCTTTCTTT. The rearrangement combines TRBV20-1 with TRBJ1-1; the D region possibly corresponds to TRBD1 (6 bases align). The CDR3 has 14 amino acids, counting the end cysteine and phenylalanine. The entry retains the CDR3 DNA only, 42 bases that are in frame from base 1. Cut back by 4 bases and 5 bases, the V and J ends lie 17 bases apart. CDR1 and CDR2 were assigned from the germline V gene (reference sequence) as DFQATT and SNEGSKA.